The source of this T cell receptor (beta chain) is a study of T cells in localized non-small cell lung cancer. Study results and caveats: The tumor had only one region sequenced, so heterogeneity remains possible. Patients showing higher blood T cell density tended to see longer overall survival. Adjacent uninvolved lung tissue had the highest T cell clonality, exceeding tumor.

Comments on this clone: Its antigen remains unknown.

V was shortened by 3 bases and J by 0 bases, with 8 bases between the two germline ends. Germline CDR1 is MNHNY and CDR2 is SVGAGI (reference sequence). The CDR3 sequence is 14 residues long. Data came from immunoSEQ multiplex PCR; TCRdb stores just in-frame clones and leaves some out. The sample holds under 15,000 clones, 85% seen once. This receptor was taken from a male donor at least 60 years old with stage I lung adenocarcinoma. The V gene is TRBV6-6, the J gene TRBJ2-5, with D possibly being TRBD2 (6 bases). The sample consisted of peripheral blood, taken before any cancer treatment. The chain's CDR3 is CASSYRRDQETQYF. CDR3 nucleotide sequence: TGTGCCAGCAGTTATAGGAGGGACCAAGAGACCCAGTACTTC.